These 23 T cell receptor beta chains share one sample of origin, sequenced in a study of blood T cell repertoires in COVID-19. TCRdb keeps only in-frame clones here, not all; method: immunoSEQ multiplex PCR. The data hold about 170,000 clones, with around 80% observed a single time. Sequencing used peripheral blood. Every receptor here comes from a woman in her 70s with acute or convalescent COVID-19.

The V gene is TRBV18, the J gene TRBJ2-1; D is perhaps TRBD2 (5 bases). The CDR3 has 13 residues. CDR1 KGHSH and CDR2 LQKENI come from the germline V gene. Trimming left V 3 bases short and J 6 bases short, with 9 bases between. The CDR3 sequence is CASSPFEGNEQFF. CDR3 sequence (DNA): TGTGCCAGCTCACCTTTCGAGGGCAATGAGCAGTTCTTC.

The gene calls are TRBV3-1 (or the pseudogene TRBV3-2) and TRBJ2-2; D possibly corresponds to TRBD2 (7 bases). Looked up from germline, CDR1 is LGHDT and CDR2 is YNNKEL (reference sequence). The CDR3 has 16 amino acids. Trimming cost V 1 base and J 4 bases, with 13 bases left between them. The CDR3 region has the DNA TGTGCCAGCAGCCAAGGCGTAGGGGGGGTCACCGGGGAGCTGTTTTTT. Amino acid sequence: CASSQGVGGVTGELFF.

The chain combines TRBV7-9 with TRBJ1-1; 7 bases map to TRBD1. The CDR3 loop spans 14 amino acids. Germline CDR1 SEHNR, CDR2 FQNEAQ (reference sequence). V lost 2 bases, J lost 1 base, and 1 base stayed unmatched. CDR3 nucleotide sequence: TGTGCCAGCAGCTTAAGGACAGGGAACACTGAAGCTTTCTTT. Translation gives CASSLRTGNTEAFF.

V gene TRBV28 combines with J gene TRBJ1-2, with TRBD1 matching 10 bases. With 7 bases clipped from V and 8 bases from J, the junction kept 16 bases outside the gene matches. The CDR3 is made up of 16 amino acids. Per the germline V gene, CDR1 is MDHEN and CDR2 is SYDVKM. The CDR3 loop is CASTPQFRDRGLGYTF. The CDR3 DNA reads as TGTGCCAGCACTCCCCAGTTCCGGGACAGGGGTTTGGGCTACACCTTC.

The rearrangement joins TRBV7-2 to TRBJ2-1; D is perhaps TRBD1 (6 bases). The CDR3 runs to 18 residues. V lost 4 bases and J 0 bases, leaving 19 bases between the germline ends. Germline CDR1 is SGHTA and CDR2 is FQGNSA. This CDR3 reads CASSSRRLTGSSYNEQFF. In DNA form, the CDR3 reads TGTGCCAGCAGCTCCCGTAGGCTAACAGGGAGCTCCTACAATGAGCAGTTCTTC.

This clone was counted only a few times. The V gene is TRBV7-2, the J gene TRBJ1-6; tentatively, D is TRBD1 (6 bases). Germline V lookup: CDR1 SGHTA, CDR2 FQGNSA. The V end lost 5 bases, the J end lost 5 bases, and 13 bases lay between the germline ends. The CDR3 has 15 residues. The CDR3 DNA is TGTGCCAGCAGCCCCAGACAGGTGGATAATTCACCCCTCCACTTT. Its translation: CASSPRQVDNSPLHF.

V is TRBV24-1 and J is TRBJ2-1; 7 bases map to TRBD2. From germline, CDR1 is KGHDR and CDR2 SFDVKD. Trimming took 9 bases from V and 3 from J; bases not matched to a gene: 10. The CDR3 contains 15 residues. CDR3 sequence (DNA): TGTGCCACCGAACCTAGTAGCGGGCACTACAATGAGCAGTTCTTC. This gives the protein CATEPSSGHYNEQFF.

The chain couples TRBV6-4 to TRBJ2-3; 8 positions agree with TRBD1. Losses at the gene ends were 6 bases for V and 2 bases for J; bases not matched to a gene: 4. There are 14 residues in the CDR3. Looked up from germline, CDR1 is MRHNA and CDR2 is SNTAGT. The CDR3 reads CASRPQGATDTQYF. Written as DNA, the CDR3 is TGTGCCAGCAGACCCCAGGGGGCCACAGATACGCAGTATTTT.

The V gene is TRBV5-8, the J gene TRBJ2-7; tentatively, D is TRBD2 (5 bases). The CDR3 covers 16 residues. The germline gives CDR1 SGHTS, CDR2 YDEGEE. With 4 bases removed from V and 4 bases from J, the gap between germline ends came to 21 bases. The CDR3 sequence is CASSPPQWLARYEQYF. The CDR3, as DNA: TGTGCCAGCAGCCCCCCTCAGTGGCTAGCCCGATACGAGCAGTACTTC.

A single count supports this clone. V usage is TRBV3-1 (or the pseudogene TRBV3-2) and J usage is TRBJ1-2; TRBD1 matches at 8 bases. V lost 2 bases to trimming and J lost 6 bases; unmatched junction nucleotides: 8. The CDR3 totals 15 residues. CDR1 is LGHDT and CDR2 is YNNKEL in the germline V gene (reference sequence). The CDR3 loop reads CASSQTDRAPDGYTF. For the CDR3, the DNA is TGTGCCAGCAGCCAAACGGACAGGGCCCCCGATGGCTACACCTTC.

The chain links TRBV3-1 (or the pseudogene TRBV3-2) to TRBJ2-5, with 10 bases matching TRBD2. The V and J ends lost 5 bases and 7 bases, in that order; junction bases with no gene match: 19. The CDR3 covers 18 residues. The germline V gene has CDR1 LGHDT and CDR2 YNNKEL (reference sequence). The CDR3 reads CASSGGIAGGLIGGTQYF. The CDR3 DNA follows: TGTGCCAGCAGCGGCGGGATAGCGGGAGGCCTCATCGGGGGGACCCAGTACTTC.

This rearrangement joins TRBV18 to TRBJ2-7, with D perhaps TRBD2 (7 bases). V gave up 3 bases and J gave up 4 bases, with 13 bases separating them. CDR3 size: 14 residues. Germline V gene sequence: CDR1 KGHSH, CDR2 LQKENI. The CDR3 spells CASSPRGGDYEQYF. CDR3 nucleotide sequence: TGTGCCAGCTCACCGAGGGGGGGGGATTACGAGCAGTACTTC.

The gene calls are TRBV7-9 and TRBJ2-1, with 9 bases that match TRBD1. The V gene's germline CDR1 is SEHNR and CDR2 FQNEAQ (reference sequence). CDR3 size: 17 residues. V shed 3 bases and J 9 bases; nucleotides not matched to a gene: 15. This CDR3 is CASSFGGGQGHSREQFF. CDR3 coding DNA: TGTGCCAGCAGCTTTGGGGGGGGACAGGGCCACTCCCGTGAGCAGTTCTTC.

The J gene is TRBJ2-3, the V gene TRBV30; 7 positions agree with TRBD2. There are 15 residues in the CDR3. V lost 7 bases and J lost 0; bases outside the gene matches: 10. The V gene's germline CDR1 is GTSNPN and CDR2 SVGIG (reference sequence). The CDR3 sequence is CASPSASGSTDTQYF. In DNA form, the CDR3 reads TGTGCCTCTCCATCGGCTAGCGGAAGCACAGATACGCAGTATTTT.

The V and J genes are TRBV19 and TRBJ2-7, with TRBD1 identical over 7 bases. With 6 bases clipped from V and 3 bases from J, the junction kept 11 bases outside the gene matches. The CDR3 spans 15 residues. Germline CDR1 reads LNHDA; CDR2 reads SQIVND (reference sequence). For the CDR3, the DNA is TGTGCCAGTAGGTTGTTCGGGCAGGGGGACTACGAGCAGTACTTC. Translated: CASRLFGQGDYEQYF.

The chain is built from TRBV9 and TRBJ2-7; a possible D gene is TRBD1 (6 bases). CDR3 length: 15 amino acids. Germline V gives CDR1 SGDLS, CDR2 YYNGEE. Trimming took off 0 bases at V and 3 bases at J, with 13 bases between the two ends. CDR3 sequence (DNA): TGTGCCAGCAGCGTAGGTCCAGGGGAGAACTACGAGCAGTACTTC. Protein sequence: CASSVGPGENYEQYF.

The chain carries TRBV7-2 and TRBJ2-1; 8 positions agree with TRBD2. The CDR3 has 18 amino acids. Germline V gene lookup returns CDR1 SGHTA and CDR2 FQGNSA. After removal of 0 bases from V and 5 bases from J, the junction contained 12 bases not matched to a gene. The DNA for the CDR3 is TGTGCCAGCAGCTTAGCAGGGTCGGGAGCGGGGGCCCACAATGAGCAGTTCTTC. It is translated as CASSLAGSGAGAHNEQFF.

This clone came up once. The V call is TRBV6-1, the J call TRBJ1-2; tentative D call: TRBD1 (5 bases). This CDR3 region has 14 residues. Trimming stripped 2 bases from V and 8 bases from J, with 15 bases between. Germline assignment: CDR1 MNHNS and CDR2 SASEGT. The CDR3, as DNA: TGTGCCAGCAGTGAAACCCGGCAGGGAGGCGGCTACACCTTC. Translated: CASSETRQGGGYTF.

The J gene is TRBJ1-2, the V gene TRBV9; D call uncertain. Germline lookup yields CDR1 SGDLS and CDR2 YYNGEE. The CDR3 has 16 amino acids. The V end lost 4 bases, the J end lost 3 bases, and 19 bases lay between the germline ends. This chain's CDR3 is CASSPRLMREDYGYTF. CDR3 nucleotides: TGTGCCAGCAGCCCCCGTTTAATGCGGGAAGACTATGGCTACACCTTC.

The rearrangement uses TRBV28 and TRBJ1-5, with D maybe TRBD1 (6 bases). This CDR3 comprises 14 residues. Trimming removed 10 bases at V and 3 bases at J, with 16 bases between. Germline CDR1 is MDHEN and CDR2 is SYDVKM. The CDR3 reads CATARGGSNQPQHF. The CDR3 region has the DNA TGTGCCACCGCAAGGGGGGGCTCCAATCAGCCCCAGCATTTT.

The J gene is TRBJ1-1, the V gene TRBV28; 7 bases map to TRBD1. The length of the CDR3 is 14 residues. Germline lookup yields CDR1 MDHEN and CDR2 SYDVKM. V lost 2 bases, J lost 4 bases, and 4 bases stayed unmatched. CDR3 region: CASSLGAGGTEAFF. The CDR3 region has the DNA TGTGCCAGCAGTTTAGGCGCAGGGGGCACTGAAGCTTTCTTT. The variable domain in full, with the rest retrieved from reference TRBV28 and TRBJ1-1, is DVKVTQSSRYLVKRTGEKVFLECVQDMDHENMFWYRQDPGLGLRLIYFSYDVKMKEKGDIPEGYSVSREKKERFSLILESASTNQTSMYLCASSLGAGGTEAFFGQGTRLTVV.

The chain combines TRBV7-2 with TRBJ2-1; 14 nucleotides align to TRBD2. Germline CDR1 reads SGHTA; CDR2 reads FQGNSA. The CDR3 covers 19 residues. The V segment lost 2 bases and the J segment 8 bases; nucleotides outside the gene matches: 14. CDR3 nucleotides: TGTGCCAGCAGCTTATACCCTCGCGGGACTAGCGGGGGACGGGATGAGCAGTTCTTC. This codes for CASSLYPRGTSGGRDEQFF.

This chain links TRBV7-2 with TRBJ2-2, with 7 positions matching TRBD2. The junction had 6 bases not matched to a gene; V was cut back by 3 bases and J by 2 bases. The CDR3 length is 16 residues. Germline V gene lookup returns CDR1 SGHTA and CDR2 FQGNSA. CDR3 DNA sequence: TGTGCCAGCAGCTTGCCCAGCGGGGTCAACACCGGGGAGCTGTTTTTT. Protein sequence: CASSLPSGVNTGELFF.